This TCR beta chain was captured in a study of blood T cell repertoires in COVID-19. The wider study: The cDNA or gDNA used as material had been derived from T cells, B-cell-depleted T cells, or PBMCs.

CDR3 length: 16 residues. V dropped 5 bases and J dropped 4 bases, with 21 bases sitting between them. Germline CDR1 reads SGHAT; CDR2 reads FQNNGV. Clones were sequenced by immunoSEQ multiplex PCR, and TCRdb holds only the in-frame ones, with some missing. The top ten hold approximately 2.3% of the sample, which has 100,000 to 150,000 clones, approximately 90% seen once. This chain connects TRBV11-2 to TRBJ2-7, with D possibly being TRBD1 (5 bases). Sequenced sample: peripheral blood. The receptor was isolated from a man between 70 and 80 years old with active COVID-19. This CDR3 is CASSPFWQGIKYEQYF. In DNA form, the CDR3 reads TGTGCCAGCAGCCCTTTTTGGCAGGGCATTAAGTACGAGCAGTACTTC.